Listed here are 8 T cell receptor beta chains from one sample, sequenced in a study of human T cells and chemical hapten exposure. Time point defined: healthy volunteer bleed at 6 weeks. Whole blood that had not been fractionated was the source of extracted total RNA. TCRdb itself ran the RACE reads through MiXCR, one entry per CDR3 protein. The table has about 65,000 distinct CDR3 sequences, approximately 6.5% seen once. The specimen was whole blood. The receptors were gathered from a female donor in good health. Some clones in this sample may be carry-over from other donors' samples.

The rearrangement uses TRBV19 and TRBJ2-7; D possibly corresponds to TRBD1 (5 bases). The V end was cut by 10 bases, the J end by 0 bases, with 13 bases between. This CDR3 contains 13 residues. Germline V CDR1 and CDR2: LNHDA, SQIVND (reference sequence). DNA of the CDR3: TGTGCCACTAGGGGTAGAAGCTCCTACGAGCAGTACTTC. As protein: CATRGRSSYEQYF.

This clonotype was seen at least ten times. The chain has TRBV2 and TRBJ2-3; 7 bases map to TRBD1. The ends lost 4 bases at V and 6 bases at J; junction bases unmatched: 10. The length of the CDR3 is 15 residues. Per the germline V gene, CDR1 is SNHLY and CDR2 is FYNNEI. CDR3 loop: CASSGETGFSDTQYF. The CDR3 nucleotides are TGTGCCAGCAGTGGCGAGACAGGGTTTTCGGATACGCAGTATTTT.

This clonotype was picked up many times. This chain links TRBV6-2 or TRBV6-3 with TRBJ1-1; unclear D gene. CDR1 and CDR2 (germline): MNHEY, SVGEGT. The CDR3 loop spans 14 amino acids. With 7 bases removed from V and 3 bases from J, the gap between germline ends came to 15 bases. CDR3 nucleotide sequence: TGTGCCAGCAACTCAATTGGATTGGACACTGAAGCTTTCTTT. Translation gives CASNSIGLDTEAFF.

This clonotype was picked up a small number of times. The chain joins TRBV28 to TRBJ2-7, with D unclear. The CDR3 covers 10 residues. V lost 10 bases and J 3 bases, leaving 7 bases between the germline ends. Germline CDR1 MDHEN, CDR2 SYDVKM. The CDR3 DNA reads as TGTGCCACCGTGGGCTACGAGCAGTACTTC. Protein: CATVGYEQYF.

This clonotype was recorded a few times. This chain uses TRBV6-6 with TRBJ2-7; the D gene could be TRBD1 or TRBD2 (6 bases each). The CDR3 length is 13 residues. V was cut by 7 bases and J by 5 bases, with 15 bases left in between. Germline values: CDR1 MNHNY, CDR2 SVGAGI (reference sequence). The CDR3 DNA sequence: TGTGCCAGCAATAACAGGGCGGGGCACGAGCAGTACTTC. The encoded protein is CASNNRAGHEQYF.

The table lists this clonotype with many counts. The V call is TRBV30, the J call TRBJ2-3; D unresolved. CDR3 size: 15 residues. With 0 bases removed from V and 3 bases from J, the gap between germline ends came to 13 bases. Looked up from germline, CDR1 is GTSNPN and CDR2 is SVGIG (reference sequence). The DNA for the CDR3 is TGTGCCTGGAGTGTCAATCTAGAAGTTACAGATACGCAGTATTTT. This translates into CAWSVNLEVTDTQYF.

The sample holds many counts of this clonotype. This chain links TRBV5-1 with TRBJ2-7; the match to TRBD2 covers 14 bases. Trimming removed 4 bases from V and 6 bases from J; junction bases left unmatched: 6. The CDR3 has 15 amino acids. Germline V gene data show CDR1 as SGHRS and CDR2 as YFSETQ. The CDR3, as DNA: TGCGCCAGCAGCATGGGACTAGCGGGAGCGGTCGAGCAGTACTTC. Translated: CASSMGLAGAVEQYF.

This clonotype was seen many times. This chain uses TRBV28 with TRBJ2-7, with 7 bases lining up with TRBD1. The junction had 12 bases not matched to a gene; V was cut back by 5 bases and J by 2 bases. This CDR3 region has 16 residues. In germline, CDR1 is MDHEN, CDR2 SYDVKM. The CDR3 reads CASSPSSWDSPYEQYF. CDR3 DNA: TGTGCCAGCAGTCCTTCATCCTGGGACAGCCCCTACGAGCAGTACTTC. The full variable domain, its missing parts supplied by reference TRBV28 and TRBJ2-7, is DVKVTQSSRYLVKRTGEKVFLECVQDMDHENMFWYRQDPGLGLRLIYFSYDVKMKEKGDIPEGYSVSREKKERFSLILESASTNQTSMYLCASSPSSWDSPYEQYFGPGTRLTVT.